This TCR beta chain was captured by sequencing in a study of vaccination and CD4 T cells after COVID-19. There are a few counts of this clonotype. Its matching antigen is unknown. Treatment given: approximately 11-day PBMC culture with coronavirus spike peptide pools or control peptides (ViraFEST assay). Deletions cut 1 base from V and 3 bases from J, with 9 bases between. The germline gives CDR1 LNHNV, CDR2 YYDKDF (reference sequence). The CDR3 is 15 amino acids. Sequencing of the DNA from cultured CD4+ T cells was carried out with the Oncomine TCR Beta short-read assay. Using its own MiXCR run on the PCR reads, TCRdb lists one record per CDR3 protein. Altogether fewer than 10,000 distinct CDR3 sequences are present, under 50% being singletons, with the ten largest covering 12%.

The chain couples TRBV15 to TRBJ2-2, with D hard to call. The receptor comes from a human donor who had recovered from COVID-19. Sample: CD4+ T cells from blood, cultured in vitro. The CDR3 nucleotides read TGTGCCACCAGCAGAGGGGCAGCGTACACCGGGGAGCTGTTTTTT. Amino acids: CATSRGAAYTGELFF.